These 17 T cell receptor beta chains originate from one sample sequenced in a study of control samples from healthy donors and cancer patients (dated by TCRdb to about 2020). Libraries were built with the immunoSEQ multiplex PCR assay. Drawn from immuneACCESS, this table holds only the in-frame rearrangements with V and J called that TCRdb kept. Clones are partly lost; checked studies trace under half to an unresolved V gene and leave the rest unexplained. In all, the sample holds around 110,000 clones, and approximately 90% of those were seen once. Approximately 2.3% of the sample lies in the top ten. The sample comprised blood. Every receptor here comes from a woman aged 70-85 years in good health.

This chain connects TRBV10-3 to TRBJ1-1, with TRBD1 as a possible D gene (5 bases). Per germline, CDR1 ENHRY and CDR2 SYGVKD. V lost 3 bases to trimming and J lost 1 base, with 12 bases between them. The CDR3 sequence is 15 residues long. This CDR3 is CAISDWSGRNTEAFF. The CDR3 DNA follows: TGTGCCATCAGTGATTGGTCAGGGAGGAACACTGAAGCTTTCTTT.

This chain links TRBV19 with TRBJ1-1; the D is unclear. Trimming removed 6 bases from V and 6 bases from J, with 8 bases in between. Looked up from germline, CDR1 is LNHDA and CDR2 is SQIVND (reference sequence). The CDR3 spans 11 residues. As DNA, the CDR3 is TGTGCCAGTAGGGGAGTCGCTGAAGCTTTCTTT. Encoded protein: CASRGVAEAFF.

This clone was found once. This rearrangement joins TRBV25-1 to TRBJ1-2; TRBD1 is a possible D gene (5 bases). The CDR3 extends over 14 amino acids. V was cut by 4 bases and J by 7 bases, with 16 bases left in between. The germline CDR1 and CDR2 sequences are MGHDK and SYGVNS. This chain's CDR3 is CASSGSRGSVGYTF. CDR3 in DNA: TGTGCCAGCAGTGGCTCCCGGGGCAGCGTTGGCTACACCTTC.

V usage is TRBV5-4 and J usage is TRBJ2-7, with D possibly TRBD2 on 6 matching bases. The CDR3 runs to 14 residues. Trimming shortened V by 4 bases and J by 5 bases, and 16 bases separated the two germline ends. Per germline, CDR1 SGHNT and CDR2 YYREEE (reference sequence). This CDR3 is CASSRGGTFNEQYF. The CDR3 region has the DNA TGTGCCAGCAGCCGCGGCGGGACGTTCAACGAGCAGTACTTC.

The rearrangement links TRBV5-1 to TRBJ2-3; 8 bases line up with TRBD2. V lost 0 bases to trimming and J lost 4 bases; unmatched junction nucleotides: 7. Per the germline V gene, CDR1 is SGHRS and CDR2 is YFSETQ. CDR3 length: 16 residues. CDR3: CASSLGIAGSSDTQYF. For the CDR3, the DNA is TGCGCCAGCAGCTTGGGGATAGCGGGGTCCTCAGATACGCAGTATTTT.

The chain is built from TRBV5-4 and TRBJ2-3; D is tentatively TRBD1 or TRBD2 (5 bases each). V lost 3 bases, J lost 2 bases, and 13 bases lay in between. This CDR3 is built from 15 residues. Germline V gene lookup returns CDR1 SGHNT and CDR2 YYREEE (reference sequence). The CDR3 here is CASSSREGTTDTQYF. CDR3 nucleotides: TGTGCCAGCAGCTCCCGGGAAGGGACCACAGATACGCAGTATTTT.

The J gene is TRBJ2-7, the V gene TRBV14; D call uncertain. V lost 4 bases, J lost 6 bases, and 13 bases lay in between. This CDR3 contains 13 residues. Germline assignment: CDR1 SGHDN and CDR2 FVKESK. CDR3 sequence: CASSRGLEGEQYF. Written as DNA, the CDR3 is TGTGCCAGCAGCCGAGGTCTCGAAGGCGAGCAGTACTTC.

The chain employs TRBV6-6 and TRBJ2-3; the match to TRBD1 covers 7 bases. Trimming removed 5 bases from V and 4 bases from J; junction bases left unmatched: 6. The CDR3 consists of 14 residues. Germline CDR1 MNHNY, CDR2 SVGAGI (reference sequence). In DNA form, the CDR3 reads TGTGCCAGCAGTACCCGACAGGGTTCAGATACGCAGTATTTT. It codes for CASSTRQGSDTQYF.

This chain's CDR3 is CASSIGGRQPQHF. The CDR3 nucleotides read TGTGCCAGTAGTATAGGGGGTCGGCAGCCCCAGCATTTT. This rearrangement joins TRBV19 to TRBJ1-5; D not resolved. Trimming left V 1 base short and J 7 bases short, with 8 bases between. The CDR3 is 13 amino acids. The germline V gene encodes CDR1 LNHDA and CDR2 SQIVND (reference sequence).

The chain is built from TRBV15 and TRBJ2-5; D may be TRBD2 (5 bases). Germline V gives CDR1 LNHNV, CDR2 YYDKDF (reference sequence). The CDR3 is made up of 13 amino acids. Between the trimmed V and J ends, which lost 1 base and 5 bases, there was a span of 8 bases. The CDR3, as DNA: TGTGCCACCAGCAGAGGTTCGGGGGAGACCCAGTACTTC. Its translation is CATSRGSGETQYF.

This sequence joins TRBV4-1 and TRBJ2-7, with D unresolved. The germline V gene has CDR1 MGHRA and CDR2 YSYEKL. This CDR3 comprises 14 residues. V lost 4 bases, J lost 2 bases, and 12 bases lay in between. CDR3 residues: CASSPSAEAYEQYF. For the CDR3, the DNA is TGCGCCAGCAGCCCATCAGCTGAAGCCTACGAGCAGTACTTC.

The rearrangement joins TRBV24-1 to TRBJ2-3; the D gene is possibly TRBD2 (7 bases). The CDR3 contains 16 residues. V gave up 3 bases and J gave up 2 bases, with 14 bases separating them. From germline, CDR1 is KGHDR and CDR2 SFDVKD. CDR3 DNA sequence: TGTGCCACCAGTGATGGGGGGGACACTTACACAGATACGCAGTATTTT. This codes for CATSDGGDTYTDTQYF.

The rearrangement links TRBV7-6 to TRBJ2-3; weak D call: TRBD1 (5 bases). Between the trimmed V and J ends, which lost 1 base and 3 bases, there was a span of 14 bases. CDR1 is SGHVS, CDR2 FNYEAQ, per germline. The CDR3 consists of 16 residues. The CDR3 DNA follows: TGTGCCAGCAGCTTAGGGGGCCGCGGTAGGACAGATACGCAGTATTTT. This sequence encodes CASSLGGRGRTDTQYF.

The chain employs TRBV25-1 and TRBJ2-5; 7 nucleotides align to TRBD1. There are 15 residues in the CDR3. V trimming: 7 bases; J trimming: 4 bases; junction bases outside the gene matches: 12. Germline CDR1 is MGHDK and CDR2 is SYGVNS. CDR3 residues: CASTVSGTVGETQYF. In nucleotides, the CDR3 is TGTGCCAGCACCGTCTCCGGGACAGTGGGAGAGACCCAGTACTTC.

The gene calls are TRBV2 and TRBJ1-6, with D perhaps TRBD1 (5 bases). The CDR3 covers 14 residues. Germline V gene sequence: CDR1 SNHLY, CDR2 FYNNEI. The V and J ends lost 4 bases and 4 bases respectively, with 8 bases between them. CDR3 sequence (DNA): TGTGCCAGCAGTGGACAGTCATATAATTCACCCCTCCACTTT. It is translated as CASSGQSYNSPLHF.

The rearrangement joins TRBV20-1 to TRBJ1-4; D is unresolved. The CDR3 extends over 16 amino acids. Germline CDR1 and CDR2: DFQATT and SNEGSKA (reference sequence). Trimming removed 3 bases from V and 0 bases from J, with 14 bases in between. CDR3 nucleotide sequence: TGCAGTGCTAGTTCGGCGGCAGGCTCAACTAATGAAAAACTGTTTTTT. Encoded protein: CSASSAAGSTNEKLFF.

V and J are TRBV5-1 and TRBJ1-2; TRBD1 matches at 7 bases. The germline V gene has CDR1 SGHRS and CDR2 YFSETQ. The CDR3 runs 15 residues. V lost 4 bases and J lost 0; bases outside the gene matches: 6. Written as DNA, the CDR3 is TGCGCCAGCAGCGGGGGGACAGTAACTAACTATGGCTACACCTTC. Its translation: CASSGGTVTNYGYTF.